This T cell receptor (beta chain) is drawn from a study of long-term antiretroviral therapy in people with HIV. Each contributor possessed a minimum of one pre-ART and a minimum of two post-ART PBMC samples. About this clone: The target antigen is unknown.

A v3.0 immunoSEQ assay was performed at survey level. The table came from immunoSEQ multiplex PCR; TCRdb's copy has only in-frame clones and leaves some out. The data contain approximately 14,000 clones, just under 85% of them singletons. General observations from the study: The repertoire was dominated at all time points by clones expanded before ART. From about 2003 to 2017, blood was obtained, possibly while participants received older ART regimens. ART was followed by higher diversity that remained below transplant donor controls.

V was clipped by 4 bases and J by 5 bases; unmatched bases: 7. The CDR3 runs 13 residues. Germline CDR1 SQVTM, CDR2 ANQGSEA. V usage is TRBV29-1 and J usage is TRBJ1-1; TRBD1 agrees at 7 bases. The receptor's source is a man between 35 and 55 years old with HIV. This specimen was unsorted PBMCs, taken just before starting antiretroviral therapy. CDR3 in amino acids: CSVAQGRETEAFF. Here the CDR3 DNA reads TGCAGCGTTGCACAGGGGAGGGAGACTGAAGCTTTCTTT.